This TCR beta chain was recovered during a study of monozygotic twins with inflammatory bowel disease. Reanalyzing the 5' RACE reads, TCRdb keeps one entry per CDR3 protein, without DNA. The sample has 200,000 to 250,000 distinct CDR3 sequences; the top ten hold roughly 7.7%. The study's findings and limits: Compared with healthy co-twins, IBD patients showed reduced TCRbeta repertoire diversity by inverse Simpson.

Collection yielded approximately 2.6 ml of blood per donor. In the case of this clonotype: What it binds is not known.

Germline V gene data show CDR1 as MNHEY and CDR2 as SVGAGI. The CDR3 loop spans 15 amino acids. The chain is built from TRBV6-5 and TRBJ2-2; TCRdb's D call of TRBD1 is untestable without DNA. Sequenced: blood. This receptor was taken from a human donor with ulcerative colitis or Crohn's disease, or a healthy co-twin of an affected twin (not recorded which). The CDR3 is CASSSDTRDTGELFF.